Below, 18 T cell receptor beta chains from the same sample are listed, as sequenced in a study of blood T cell repertoires in COVID-19 (dated by TCRdb to about 2020). Libraries were prepared through the immunoSEQ multiplex PCR assay. The clones in this table, taken by TCRdb from immuneACCESS, are in-frame only. Not every clone is retained; where verified, under half of the shortfall comes from an unresolved V gene, and the cause of the rest is unknown. The sample yields approximately 330,000 clones; around 90% were counted once. The leading ten clones occupy around 8.9% of the sample. The sequenced material came from peripheral blood. These receptors all stem from a man in his thirties or forties with COVID-19, enrolled during active disease.

This chain links TRBV7-3 with TRBJ2-7; D remains ambiguous. Germline CDR1 is SGHTA and CDR2 is FQGTGA. Trimming stripped 2 bases from V and 0 bases from J, with 11 bases between. This CDR3 contains 15 residues. CDR3 in DNA: TGTGCCAGCAGCTTAGCAGCGTTGAGCTCCTACGAGCAGTACTTC. Protein: CASSLAALSSYEQYF.

The V call is TRBV19, the J call TRBJ1-1; a weak D match, TRBD1 (6 bases). CDR1 and CDR2 from the germline V gene are LNHDA and SQIVND (reference sequence). Trimming shortened V by 5 bases and J by 5 bases, and 15 bases separated the two germline ends. There are 14 residues in the CDR3. The CDR3 nucleotides are TGTGCCAGTAGTCCATGGACCCAGGGGACTGAAGCTTTCTTT. Translation gives CASSPWTQGTEAFF.

The V gene is TRBV14, the J gene TRBJ2-1; D is unclear. CDR1 is SGHDN and CDR2 is FVKESK in the germline V gene. Trimming cost V 1 base and J 6 bases, with 7 bases left between them. CDR3 length: 13 residues. The CDR3 DNA follows: TGTGCCAGCAGCCAAGTCGCCAGCAATGAGCAGTTCTTC. Protein sequence: CASSQVASNEQFF.

V gene TRBV3-1 (or the pseudogene TRBV3-2) combines with J gene TRBJ2-3, with TRBD2 identical over 11 bases. V trimming: 1 base; J trimming: 10 bases; junction bases outside the gene matches: 10. Germline CDR1 and CDR2: LGHDT and YNNKEL (reference sequence). The CDR3 is made up of 16 amino acids. The CDR3 DNA sequence: TGTGCCAGCAGCCAAGTCGGGCTAGCGGGAGGCTATCCGCAGTATTTT. This sequence encodes CASSQVGLAGGYPQYF.

About this clone itself: This CDR3 is also generated by other DNA sequences in the sample. The genes are TRBV7-2 and TRBJ2-7, with D perhaps TRBD2 (5 bases). CDR1 and CDR2 from the germline V gene are SGHTA and FQGNSA. This CDR3 is built from 14 residues. V lost 5 bases and J 0 bases, leaving 11 bases between the germline ends. Here the CDR3 DNA reads TGTGCCAGCAGCCCCTCGGGGAGCTCCTACGAGCAGTACTTC. It codes for CASSPSGSSYEQYF.

V and J are TRBV3-1 (or the pseudogene TRBV3-2) and TRBJ2-2, with 7 bases lining up with TRBD1. In germline, CDR1 is LGHDT, CDR2 YNNKEL (reference sequence). The CDR3 is 16 residues long. J gave up 0 bases and V 4 bases, and 5 bases lay outside the gene matches. The CDR3 reads CASSRPGTANTGELFF. The CDR3 DNA reads TGTGCCAGCAGCCGTCCCGGGACAGCGAACACCGGGGAGCTGTTTTTT.

This chain links TRBV7-2 with TRBJ2-7, with D tentatively TRBD1 (5 bases). Germline V CDR1 and CDR2: SGHTA, FQGNSA. Trimming removed 2 bases at V and 7 bases at J, with 9 bases between. The CDR3 sequence is 12 residues long. The CDR3 is CASSLQGGEQYF. The CDR3, as DNA: TGTGCCAGCAGCTTACAGGGTGGGGAGCAGTACTTC.

The rearrangement links TRBV13 to TRBJ2-2, with D unresolved. Germline CDR1 is PRHDT and CDR2 is FYEKMQ (reference sequence). V lost 5 bases to trimming and J lost 2 bases, with 9 bases between them. The CDR3 consists of 14 residues. The CDR3 loop is CASSGSRNTGELFF. The DNA of the CDR3 is TGTGCCAGCAGCGGGTCTAGAAACACCGGGGAGCTGTTTTTT. The full variable domain, with the rest looked up from reference TRBV13 and TRBJ2-2, is AAGVIQSPRHLIKEKRETATLKCYPIPRHDTVYWYQQGPGQDPQFLISFYEKMQSDKGSIPDRFSAQQFSDYHSELNMSSLELGDSALYFCASSGSRNTGELFFGEGSRLTVL.

J is TRBJ2-7 and V is TRBV12-3 or TRBV12-4; no clear D gene. Trimming pared 5 bases from V and 1 base from J, leaving 9 bases between. The CDR3 sequence is 13 residues long. CDR3 DNA sequence: TGTGCCAGCAGTCCTCCGGTGTCCTACGAGCAGTACTTC. Its translation: CASSPPVSYEQYF.

The genes are TRBV9 and TRBJ2-3; 10 nucleotides match TRBD2. Trimming took 3 bases from V and 2 from J; bases not matched to a gene: 6. The CDR3 is 16 residues long. Germline CDR1 and CDR2: SGDLS and YYNGEE. This CDR3 reads CASSAGLAVITDTQYF. For the CDR3, the DNA is TGTGCCAGCAGCGCCGGACTAGCGGTGATCACAGATACGCAGTATTTT. Based on the CDR3 plus reference TRBV9 and TRBJ2-3, the full variable domain is DSGVTQTPKHLITATGQRVTLRCSPRSGDLSVYWYQQSLDQGLQFLIQYYNGEERAKGNILERFSAQQFPDLHSELNLSSLELGDSALYFCASSAGLAVITDTQYFGPGTRLTVL.

V is TRBV18 and J is TRBJ2-7; TRBD1 is a possible D gene (6 bases). V was clipped by 2 bases and J by 4 bases, with 12 bases between them. The CDR3 extends over 14 amino acids. The germline V gene encodes CDR1 KGHSH and CDR2 LQKENI. This CDR3 reads CASSPAAQGYEQYF. The CDR3, as DNA: TGTGCCAGCTCACCAGCGGCACAGGGATACGAGCAGTACTTC.

The rearrangement joins TRBV4-2 to TRBJ1-1; D remains ambiguous. The germline gives CDR1 LGHNA, CDR2 YNFKEQ. The CDR3 loop spans 14 amino acids. The V end lost 2 bases, the J end lost 1 base, and 8 bases lay between the germline ends. The CDR3 DNA sequence: TGTGCCAGCAGCCAAAACCCAGAGAACACTGAAGCTTTCTTT. Its protein is CASSQNPENTEAFF.

The rearrangement uses TRBV7-2 and TRBJ1-6, with D possibly TRBD1 on 5 matching bases. Germline loops: CDR1 SGHTA, CDR2 FQGNSA. V lost 1 base and J 5 bases, leaving 12 bases between the germline ends. This CDR3 has 16 residues. CDR3 in amino acids: CASSLGPAGNNSPLHF. CDR3 nucleotide sequence: TGTGCCAGCAGCTTAGGCCCGGCAGGGAATAATTCACCCCTCCACTTT.

This clone is a singleton in its sample. The chain couples TRBV7-3 to TRBJ2-3, with 13 bases identical to TRBD2. The CDR3 is made up of 19 amino acids. The V gene end was trimmed by 4 bases and the J gene end by 2 bases; junction bases not matched to a gene: 12. CDR1 is SGHTA, CDR2 FQGTGA, per germline. In nucleotides, the CDR3 is TGTGCCAGCAGCTCCCCGGGACTAGCGGGATTAAGAGACACAGATACGCAGTATTTT. This translates into CASSSPGLAGLRDTDTQYF.

For the CDR3, the DNA is TGTGCCAGCAGTTTCGGGGACTCGAATGGCTACACCTTC. Protein sequence: CASSFGDSNGYTF. This chain uses TRBV28 with TRBJ1-2, with D tentatively TRBD1 (5 bases). CDR3 length: 13 amino acids. CDR1 and CDR2 (germline): MDHEN, SYDVKM. V was trimmed by 3 bases and J by 6 bases, leaving 11 bases between them.

This sequence joins TRBV3-1 (or the pseudogene TRBV3-2) and TRBJ2-2; perhaps TRBD1 as D (6 bases). From germline, CDR1 is LGHDT and CDR2 YNNKEL (reference sequence). Trimming took off 4 bases at V and 8 bases at J, with 11 bases between the two ends. CDR3 length: 13 residues. In DNA form, the CDR3 reads TGTGCCAGCAGCCGCGAGGGGACAGGGGAGCTGTTTTTT. This sequence encodes CASSREGTGELFF.

This clone was counted once. The chain couples TRBV6-5 to TRBJ2-3; no firm D call. CDR3 length: 14 amino acids. The V end lost 11 bases, the J end lost 2 bases, and 17 bases lay between the germline ends. Germline V gene sequence: CDR1 MNHEY, CDR2 SVGAGI. The CDR3 spells CASHSPQDTDTQYF. CDR3 nucleotides: TGTGCCTCCCACTCTCCCCAGGACACAGATACGCAGTATTTT.

The chain recombines TRBV28 with TRBJ1-4; 8 bases are shared with TRBD1. This CDR3 is 13 amino acids long. Germline V gene data show CDR1 as MDHEN and CDR2 as SYDVKM. The junction had 5 bases not matched to a gene; V was cut back by 8 bases and J by 6 bases. The CDR3 is CASRQGLDEKLFF. DNA for the CDR3: TGTGCCAGCCGACAGGGGTTAGATGAAAAACTGTTTTTT.